This TCR beta chain was profiled in a study of OX40 agonist ivuxolimab in advanced cancers. Sequenced by immunoSEQ multiplex PCR; TCRdb stores in-frame clones only, minus some. The data show approximately 79,000 clones, around 87% seen once. Looked up from germline, CDR1 is LNHDA and CDR2 is SQIVND (reference sequence). V lost 1 base and J 4 bases, leaving 16 bases between the germline ends. The CDR3 has 16 amino acids. V and J are TRBV19 and TRBJ1-2, with D maybe TRBD1 (6 bases). The sample in question was CD4+ or CD8+ T cells sorted from blood, obtained in a trial of the OX40 agonist ivuxolimab. This receptor was taken from an adult with an advanced solid tumor such as melanoma, head and neck, liver or kidney cancer. The CDR3 region has the DNA TGTGCCAGTAGTATAGTGTGGGACACCCTCGGCTATGGCTACACCTTC. Its protein is CASSIVWDTLGYGYTF.